The rows below give T cell receptor beta chains drawn from one sample of a study of cytomegalovirus exposure and HLA in healthy donors. Clones were read by immunoSEQ multiplex PCR, and TCRdb kept only the in-frame ones, dropping some. The table has 140,000 to 150,000 clones, 85% to 95% seen once. Sequenced: PBMCs. The receptors were sampled from a man aged 18 to 29 in good health and CMV-seropositive. CDR3s include the opening cysteine and the closing phenylalanine or tryptophan. A D gene is named only where the DNA matches it firmly. The size entry is marked missing in some rows and otherwise reads once, few, many or a size class.

>TRBV25-1|NA|NA|TRBJ2-3
TGTGCCAGCAACGGAGCAGATACGCAGTATTTT
CASNGADTQYF
>TRBV10-3|NA|NA|TRBJ1-5
TGTGCCATCAGTGAGACAGGGCTAAATCAGCCCCAGCATTTT
CAISETGLNQPQHF
>TRBV4-1|NA|NA|TRBJ2-6
TGCGCCAGCAATGACAGATACTCTGGGGCCAACGTCCTGACTTTC
CASNDRYSGANVLTF
>TRBV27|NA|NA|TRBJ2-3
TGTGCCAGCTCCCTAAAGGGGAGGTCGGATACGCAGTATTTT
CASSLKGRSDTQYF
>TRBV5-4|NA|NA|TRBJ2-2
TGTGCCAGCAGCCCGCGGAGCCCCGGGGAGCTGTTTTTT
CASSPRSPGELFF
>TRBV4-1|NA|TRBD1|TRBJ2-3
TGCGCCAGCAGCCAAGCGGACAGGGGGACAGATACGCAGTATTTT
CASSQADRGTDTQYF
>TRBV5-1|NA|NA|TRBJ1-5
TGCGCCAGCAGACCCAGCGATTATAGCAATCAGCCCCAGCATTTT
CASRPSDYSNQPQHF
>TRBV5-1|NA|NA|TRBJ1-1
TGCGCCAGCAGCCCAGACATACCGAACACTGAAGCTTTCTTT
CASSPDIPNTEAFF
>TRBV30|NA|TRBD2|TRBJ2-3
TGTGCCTGGAAAACTAGCGGGTATTGGCGGGATACGCAGTATTTT
CAWKTSGYWRDTQYF
>TRBV27|NA|TRBD1|TRBJ1-2
TGTGCCAGCAGTTCTATCGGTCCGGGGGCGGGACAGGGGAACTATGGCTACACCTTC
CASSSIGPGAGQGNYGYTF
>TRBV11-2|NA|TRBD2|TRBJ2-1
TGTGCCAGCAGCTTAGGTGCATTGGGAGGGGATGAGCAGTTCTTC
CASSLGALGGDEQFF
>TRBV11-2|NA|TRBD1|TRBJ1-1
TGTGCCAGCAGCTTAGTCAGGGGGCACACTGAAGCTTTCTTT
CASSLVRGHTEAFF
>TRBV5-1|NA|NA|TRBJ2-2
TGCGCCAGCAGCTTGGAACAGGGATCCACCGGGGAGCTGTTTTTT
CASSLEQGSTGELFF
>TRBV7-2|NA|TRBD1|TRBJ1-4
TGTGCCAGCAGCTTCATGACAGGGTGGAATGAAAAACTGTTTTTT
CASSFMTGWNEKLFF
>TRBV5-1|NA|NA|TRBJ1-1
TGCGCCAGCAGCTTGGCATCTGACAGTGAAGCTTTCTTT
CASSLASDSEAFF
>TRBV6-5|once|NA|TRBJ2-1
TGTGCCAGCAGTTACGGGGGGGGCTTTTCCTACAATGAGCAGTTCTTC
CASSYGGGFSYNEQFF
>TRBV10-2|NA|NA|TRBJ2-2
TGCGCCAGCAGTGTGGTTGGCGGGACGAACACCGGGGAGCTGTTTTTT
CASSVVGGTNTGELFF
>TRBV2|NA|NA|TRBJ1-1
TGTGCCAGCAGTCCCACTTACTCGAACACTGAAGCTTTCTTT
CASSPTYSNTEAFF
>TRBV6-5|NA|NA|TRBJ1-2
TGTGCCAGCAGGCCGTACAGGGTATGGGGTGGCTACACCTTC
CASRPYRVWGGYTF
>TRBV19|NA|NA|TRBJ1-1
TGTGCCAGTAGTGGTGCGTTGAACACTGAAGCTTTCTTT
CASSGALNTEAFF
>TRBV19|NA|NA|TRBJ2-1
TGTGCCAGTAGAATACAGGGTTACAATGAGCAGTTCTTC
CASRIQGYNEQFF
>TRBV5-1|NA|NA|TRBJ2-7
TGCGCCAGCAGCTTGGAAGAGACTACCTACGAGCAGTACTTC
CASSLEETTYEQYF
>TRBV6-1|NA|TRBD1|TRBJ1-5
TGTGCCAGCAGAGTCCTCCGGGACAGTTATCAGCCCCAGCATTTT
CASRVLRDSYQPQHF
>TRBV27|NA|NA|TRBJ2-7
TGTGCCAGTGGAGGGACCTACGAGCAGTACTTC
CASGGTYEQYF
>TRBV6-1|NA|NA|TRBJ1-3
TGTGCCAGCAGTGAAAAGGGGTTCGGAAACACCATATATTTT
CASSEKGFGNTIYF
>TRBV28|NA|NA|TRBJ2-5
TGTGCCAGCAGTCCGTCCGGACTGGTCCAAGAGACCCAGTACTTC
CASSPSGLVQETQYF
>TRBV7-9|NA|NA|TRBJ2-5
TGTGCCAGCAGGAAGCTAGCGATCCAAGAGACCCAGTACTTC
CASRKLAIQETQYF
>TRBV5-1|NA|NA|TRBJ1-5
TGCGCCAGCAGCTCCCAGGGCTTGGGAAGCAATCAGCCCCAGCATTTT
CASSSQGLGSNQPQHF
>TRBV7-7|NA|TRBD1|TRBJ2-1
TGTGCTAGCAGCTTAGTCAGGGGGCCCTACAATGAGCAGTTCTTC
CASSLVRGPYNEQFF
>TRBV7-9|NA|TRBD2|TRBJ2-5
TGTGCCAGCAGCCGATTAACGGGAGGCGAAGAGACCCAGTACTTC
CASSRLTGGEETQYF
>TRBV2|NA|NA|TRBJ2-3
TGTGCCAGCAGTGCCCTCACAGATACGCAGTATTTT
CASSALTDTQYF
>TRBV28|NA|NA|TRBJ2-3
TGTGCCAGCAGTTTATACTCGGAGGCTCCAGATACGCAGTATTTT
CASSLYSEAPDTQYF
>TRBV27|NA|NA|TRBJ2-5
TGTGCCAGCAGTTTACTAGGACAAGAGACCCAGTACTTC
CASSLLGQETQYF
>TRBV5-1|NA|TRBD1|TRBJ1-2
TGCGCCAGCAGCTTGGATCAGGGGGTGAGCTATGGCTACACCTTC
CASSLDQGVSYGYTF
>TRBV28|NA|NA|TRBJ1-3
TGTGCGTCCGGGGAGGGGGGGTCAGGAAACACCATATATTTT
CASGEGGSGNTIYF
>TRBV28|NA|TRBD1|TRBJ2-7
TGTGCCAGCAGTCCCTGGACAGGGAGGAACGAGCAGTACTTC
CASSPWTGRNEQYF
>TRBV4-2|NA|TRBD1|TRBJ2-2
TGTGCCAGCAGCCCCCAGGGGGAGCGTACCACCGGGGAGCTGTTTTTT
CASSPQGERTTGELFF
>TRBV5-1|NA|NA|TRBJ1-2
TGCGCCAGCAGCTTGGATATACGACAGATCTATGGCTACACCTTC
CASSLDIRQIYGYTF
>TRBV11-2|once|NA|TRBJ1-6
TGTGCCAGCAGCTCACAGATCTATAATTCACCCCTCCACTTT
CASSSQIYNSPLHF
>TRBV28|NA|TRBD1|TRBJ1-4
TGTGCCAGCAGTTTATCGTCAGGGGGCGCGGATGAAAAACTGTTTTTT
CASSLSSGGADEKLFF